This TCR beta chain appears in the sequencing data of a study of blood T cell repertoires in COVID-19. Study-level background: Acute-phase and convalescent COVID-19 samples originated in the United States, Italy and Spain. From T cells, B-cell-depleted T cells, or PBMCs came the material, which was cDNA or gDNA.

CDR1 is SGHTA, CDR2 FQGNSA, per germline. The CDR3 contains 14 residues. V was clipped by 2 bases and J by 2 bases, with 7 bases between them. This clone has just one count. Generated by immunoSEQ multiplex PCR, the TCRdb table keeps only in-frame clones and is missing some. The data show 300,000 to 350,000 clones, roughly 89% seen once. The clonotype comes from a woman aged 60-75 years with COVID-19, enrolled during active disease. Material: peripheral blood. This sequence joins TRBV7-2 and TRBJ1-3; perhaps TRBD1 as D (6 bases). This chain's CDR3 is CASSLSGAGNTIYF. CDR3 nucleotides: TGTGCCAGCAGCTTATCAGGGGCTGGAAACACCATATATTTT.